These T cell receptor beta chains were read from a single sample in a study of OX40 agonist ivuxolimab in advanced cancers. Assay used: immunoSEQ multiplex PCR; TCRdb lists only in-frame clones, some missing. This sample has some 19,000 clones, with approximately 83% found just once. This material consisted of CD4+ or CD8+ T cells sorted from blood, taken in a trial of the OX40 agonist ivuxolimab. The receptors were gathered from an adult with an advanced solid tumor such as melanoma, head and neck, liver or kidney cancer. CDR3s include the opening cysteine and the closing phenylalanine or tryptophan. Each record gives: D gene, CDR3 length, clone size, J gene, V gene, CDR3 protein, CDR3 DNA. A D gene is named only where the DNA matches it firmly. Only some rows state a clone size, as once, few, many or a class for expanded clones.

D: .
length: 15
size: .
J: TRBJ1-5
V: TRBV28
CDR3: CASSPVQVSNQPQHF
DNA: TGTGCCAGCAGCCCTGTACAAGTGAGCAATCAGCCCCAGCATTTT

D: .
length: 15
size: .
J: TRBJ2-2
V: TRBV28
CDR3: CASSWGTSNTGELFF
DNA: TGTGCCAGCAGTTGGGGGACCTCGAACACCGGGGAGCTGTTTTTT

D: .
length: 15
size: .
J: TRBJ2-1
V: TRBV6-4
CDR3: CASSMEGDFVNEQFF
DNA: TGTGCCAGCAGCATGGAGGGAGATTTTGTCAATGAGCAGTTCTTC

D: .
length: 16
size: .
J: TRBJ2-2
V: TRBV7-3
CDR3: CASSLIGSFNTGELFF
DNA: TGTGCCAGCAGCTTAATAGGGAGTTTTAACACCGGGGAGCTGTTTTTT

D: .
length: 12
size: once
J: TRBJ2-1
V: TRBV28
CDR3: CASSKQGAKQFF
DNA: TGTGCCAGCAGTAAACAGGGCGCAAAGCAGTTCTTC

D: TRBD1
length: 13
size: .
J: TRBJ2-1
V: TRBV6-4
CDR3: CASSNDRAGEQFF
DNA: TGTGCCAGCAGTAACGACAGGGCGGGTGAGCAGTTCTTC

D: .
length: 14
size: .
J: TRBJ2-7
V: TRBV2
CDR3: CASSGRAIIYEQYF
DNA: TGTGCCAGCAGTGGACGGGCGATCATCTACGAGCAGTACTTC

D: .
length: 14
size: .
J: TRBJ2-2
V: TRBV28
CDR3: CASSSAGNTGELFF
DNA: TGTGCCAGCTCCTCGGCAGGGAACACCGGGGAGCTGTTTTTT

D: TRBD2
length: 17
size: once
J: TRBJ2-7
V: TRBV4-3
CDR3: CASSQGLAGGPRGEQYF
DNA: TGCGCCAGCAGCCAAGGCCTAGCGGGAGGGCCTCGAGGTGAGCAGTACTTC

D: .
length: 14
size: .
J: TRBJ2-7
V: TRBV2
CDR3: CASSDWTASYEQYF
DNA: TGTGCCAGCAGTGATTGGACTGCCTCCTACGAGCAGTACTTC

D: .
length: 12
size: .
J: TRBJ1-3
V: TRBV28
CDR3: CASSAQGDTIYF
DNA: TGTGCCAGCAGTGCGCAAGGGGACACCATATATTTT

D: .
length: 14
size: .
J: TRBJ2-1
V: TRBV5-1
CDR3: CASSLSGGLLEQFF
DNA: TGCGCCAGCAGCTTGAGTGGGGGCCTTCTAGAGCAGTTCTTC

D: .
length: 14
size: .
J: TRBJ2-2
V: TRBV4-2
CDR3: CASSGRSNTGELFF
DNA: TGTGCCAGCAGCGGGAGGTCGAACACCGGGGAGCTGTTTTTT

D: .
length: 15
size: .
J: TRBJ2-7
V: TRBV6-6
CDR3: CASSYSGQGNYEQYF
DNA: TGTGCCAGCAGTTACTCAGGGCAGGGCAACTACGAGCAGTACTTC

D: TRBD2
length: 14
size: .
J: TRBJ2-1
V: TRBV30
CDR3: CAWSAPGGGNEQFF
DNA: TGTGCCTGGAGTGCGCCCGGGGGGGGCAATGAGCAGTTCTTC

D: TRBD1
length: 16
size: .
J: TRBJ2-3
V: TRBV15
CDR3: CATSRVSTGGADTQYF
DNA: TGTGCCACCAGCAGAGTGTCCACAGGGGGCGCAGATACGCAGTATTTT

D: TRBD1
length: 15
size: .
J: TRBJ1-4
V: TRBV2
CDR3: CASSEGGQMNEKLFF
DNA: TGTGCCAGCAGTGAAGGGGGACAGATGAATGAAAAACTGTTTTTT

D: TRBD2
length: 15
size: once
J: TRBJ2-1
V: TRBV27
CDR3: CASSPLAGRYNEQFF
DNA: TGTGCCAGCAGCCCACTAGCGGGGCGGTACAATGAGCAGTTCTTC